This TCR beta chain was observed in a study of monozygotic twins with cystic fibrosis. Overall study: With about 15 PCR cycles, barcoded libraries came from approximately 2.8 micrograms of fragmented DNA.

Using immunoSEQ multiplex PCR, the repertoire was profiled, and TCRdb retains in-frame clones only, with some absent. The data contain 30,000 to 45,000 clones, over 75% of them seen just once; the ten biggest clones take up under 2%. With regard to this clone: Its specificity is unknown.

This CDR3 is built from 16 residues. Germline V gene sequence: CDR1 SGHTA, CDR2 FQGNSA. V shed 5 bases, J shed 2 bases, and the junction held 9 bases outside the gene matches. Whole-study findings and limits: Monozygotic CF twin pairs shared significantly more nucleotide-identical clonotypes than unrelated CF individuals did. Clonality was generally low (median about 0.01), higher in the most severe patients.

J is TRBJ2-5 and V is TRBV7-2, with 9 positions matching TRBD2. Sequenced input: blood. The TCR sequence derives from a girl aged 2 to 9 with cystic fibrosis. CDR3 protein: CASSRSGRGGQETQYF. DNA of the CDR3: TGTGCCAGCAGCCGTAGTGGGCGGGGGGGACAAGAGACCCAGTACTTC.